The rows below give T cell receptor beta chains drawn from one sample of a study of identical twins. TCRdb redid the calling of the 5' RACE reads with MiXCR, one entry per CDR3 protein. The sample shows approximately 1.8 million distinct CDR3 sequences, less than 35% of them seen only once. The sequencing input was cord blood. The receptors originated from a newborn girl in good health. CDR3s leave out the opening cysteine and the closing phenylalanine or tryptophan. The order of the fields is V gene, J gene, CDR3 protein.

>TRBV20-1|TRBJ2-5
SARAIRDEAGVPKLQETQY
>TRBV5-1|TRBJ2-2
ASSRLTGDTGELF
>TRBV20-1|TRBJ1-1
SAPTGAMNTEAF
>TRBV12-3/TRBV12-4|TRBJ1-2
ASSFAQGWYGYT
>TRBV9|TRBJ2-5
ASSPSGKTQY
>TRBV12-3/TRBV12-4|TRBJ2-1
ASSAPGLARNEQF
>TRBV12-3/TRBV12-4|TRBJ1-1
ASSRGRTEAF
>TRBV9|TRBJ2-3
ASSVRSGESADTQY
>TRBV20-1|TRBJ1-2
SAARDRRFPT
>TRBV2|TRBJ1-5
ASSEAQGGFDPQH
>TRBV6-6|TRBJ1-2
ASNTGQGQYGYT
>TRBV28|TRBJ2-7
ASRTWDGYEQY
>TRBV11-2|TRBJ2-7
ASSLAGGVTYEQY
>TRBV27|TRBJ2-1
ASSPGLYYNEQF
>TRBV12-3/TRBV12-4|TRBJ2-1
ASSRLGRYNEQF
>TRBV29-1|TRBJ2-5
SVLPSLGGLFQY
>TRBV6-1|TRBJ2-5
ASSENGVLDRQY
>TRBV10-2|TRBJ2-7
ASRGQLGPYEQY
>TRBV25-1|TRBJ2-2
ASSEGLAGLTGELF
>TRBV20-1|TRBJ2-1
SARAGTNEQF
>TRBV6-1|TRBJ2-5
ASRSSGRSGETQY
>TRBV20-1|TRBJ1-2
SARGQGGIQGYT
>TRBV7-9|TRBJ1-2
ASSLGPPENYGYT
>TRBV15|NA
ATRHETGGSYNEQY
>TRBV3-1|TRBJ2-1
ASSQVSSEQF
>TRBV7-2|TRBJ2-7
ASSSIGGTGTRGSYEQY
>TRBV6-5|TRBJ2-4
ASSYSRLSLAKNIQY